Following are 14 T cell receptor beta chains from one sample sequenced in a study of blood T cell repertoires in COVID-19. Clones were sequenced by immunoSEQ multiplex PCR, and TCRdb holds only the in-frame ones, with some missing. The data contain 200,000 or so clones, 70% to 85% of them singletons. The sequenced sample was peripheral blood. The receptor source for this set is a woman between 25 and 40 years old with acute or convalescent COVID-19.

The V call is TRBV5-1, the J call TRBJ2-5, with a tentative D call TRBD1 (6 bases). The CDR3 is made up of 18 amino acids. Per the germline V gene, CDR1 is SGHRS and CDR2 is YFSETQ. V was pared by 0 bases and J by 2 bases, with 20 bases between. The CDR3 nucleotides are TGCGCCAGCAGCTTGGCCTCCAGGGGTCGTATGGCTCAAGAGACCCAGTACTTC. It codes for CASSLASRGRMAQETQYF.

The CDR3 reads CASSTLRTSGNLNEQFF. CDR3 coding DNA: TGTGCCAGCAGCACCCTGAGGACTAGCGGGAATCTAAATGAGCAGTTCTTC. V is TRBV5-6 and J is TRBJ2-1, with 12 bases lining up with TRBD2. The germline V gene encodes CDR1 SGHDT and CDR2 YYEEEE. The CDR3 extends over 17 amino acids. V lost 4 bases and J lost 7; bases outside the gene matches: 12.

V usage is TRBV28 and J usage is TRBJ2-1; D is possibly TRBD2 (5 bases). The CDR3 spans 17 residues. In germline, CDR1 is MDHEN, CDR2 SYDVKM. V lost 6 bases, J lost 0 bases, and 18 bases lay in between. The CDR3 loop is CASSPDASLSSYNEQFF. CDR3 DNA: TGTGCCAGCAGCCCGGACGCTAGCCTCAGCTCCTACAATGAGCAGTTCTTC.

This sequence joins TRBV3-1 (or the pseudogene TRBV3-2) and TRBJ2-1; D gene uncertain. Trimming removed 0 bases at V and 6 bases at J, with 3 bases between. CDR3 size: 12 residues. Germline CDR1 LGHDT, CDR2 YNNKEL (reference sequence). CDR3 nucleotide sequence: TGTGCCAGCAGCCAAGATCTCAATGAGCAGTTCTTC. Amino acid sequence: CASSQDLNEQFF.

The chain couples TRBV5-6 to TRBJ1-1; 10 nucleotides line up with TRBD1. The CDR3 consists of 15 residues. The V segment lost 4 bases and the J segment 0 bases; nucleotides outside the gene matches: 3. Germline CDR1 reads SGHDT; CDR2 reads YYEEEE. The CDR3 protein is CASSTDRGLNTEAFF. In DNA, the CDR3 is TGTGCCAGCAGCACGGACAGGGGGTTGAACACTGAAGCTTTCTTT. Together with reference TRBV5-6 and TRBJ1-1, the CDR3 gives the full variable domain: DAGVTQSPTHLIKTRGQQVTLRCSPKSGHDTVSWYQQALGQGPQFIFQYYEEEERQRGNFPDRFSGHQFPNYSSELNVNALLLGDSALYLCASSTDRGLNTEAFFGQGTRLTVV.

CDR3 loop: CASSPQNLGLDFF. Written as DNA, the CDR3 is TGTGCCAGCTCACCACAAAACCTGGGACTCGATTTCTTT. The chain has TRBV18 and TRBJ1-1; possibly TRBD1 for D (5 bases). Trimming removed 1 base at V and 13 bases at J, with 16 bases between. From germline, CDR1 is KGHSH and CDR2 LQKENI. This CDR3 region has 13 residues.

This clone has a handful of counts. The V gene is TRBV5-1, the J gene TRBJ2-7; 10 bases line up with TRBD1. Unmatched junction bases numbered 6, after V lost 1 base and J lost 8 bases. This CDR3 region has 14 residues. Germline assignment: CDR1 SGHRS and CDR2 YFSETQ. The CDR3 spells CASSLRDRGPQQYF. CDR3 bases: TGCGCCAGCAGCTTGAGGGACAGGGGCCCCCAGCAGTACTTC. Drawing the rest from reference TRBV5-1 and TRBJ2-7, the complete variable domain is KAGVTQTPRYLIKTRGQQVTLSCSPISGHRSVSWYQQTPGQGLQFLFEYFSETQRNKGNFPGRFSGRQFSNSRSEMNVSTLELGDSALYLCASSLRDRGPQQYFGPGTRLTVT.

The chain links TRBV3-1 (or the pseudogene TRBV3-2) to TRBJ1-6, with 11 bases lining up with TRBD1. V was clipped by 4 bases and J by 10 bases; unmatched bases: 6. The CDR3 is made up of 15 amino acids. CDR1 and CDR2 (germline): LGHDT, YNNKEL (reference sequence). The CDR3 DNA reads as TGTGCCAGCAGCCGCAAGGGACAGGGGGGCTCACCCCTCCACTTT. Translating gives CASSRKGQGGSPLHF.

This chain links TRBV5-6 with TRBJ1-6; TRBD1 might be the D (6 bases). Germline CDR1 is SGHDT and CDR2 is YYEEEE. The V end lost 0 bases, the J end lost 11 bases, and 21 bases lay between the germline ends. The CDR3 loop spans 17 amino acids. CDR3 residues: CASSLVRGAVAVTPLHF. As DNA, the CDR3 is TGTGCCAGCAGCTTGGTGCGGGGGGCGGTCGCAGTGACACCCCTCCACTTT.

The chain carries TRBV5-1 and TRBJ1-1; D remains unclear. With 7 bases removed from V and 1 base from J, the gap between germline ends came to 17 bases. The CDR3 contains 15 residues. Germline values: CDR1 SGHRS, CDR2 YFSETQ. The DNA for the CDR3 is TGCGCCAGCGGCCTGTCAGGAGGACCGAACACTGAAGCTTTCTTT. Translating it yields CASGLSGGPNTEAFF.

V gene TRBV28 combines with J gene TRBJ1-4; possibly TRBD1 for D (6 bases). CDR1 MDHEN and CDR2 SYDVKM come from the germline V gene. CDR3 length: 16 amino acids. The V end lost 6 bases, the J end lost 5 bases, and 19 bases lay between the germline ends. CDR3 protein: CASSREEQGTNEKLFF. The CDR3 nucleotides read TGTGCCAGCAGCCGGGAGGAGCAAGGGACAAATGAAAAACTGTTTTTT.

The CDR3 loop reads CSVEESWGLDYGYTF. CDR3 sequence (DNA): TGCAGCGTTGAAGAGAGTTGGGGGCTCGACTATGGCTACACCTTC. The chain joins TRBV29-1 to TRBJ1-2; weak D call: TRBD1 (6 bases). V was shortened by 0 bases and J by 3 bases, with 14 bases between the two germline ends. Germline V lookup: CDR1 SQVTM, CDR2 ANQGSEA. The CDR3 totals 15 residues.

The chain employs TRBV6-5 and TRBJ2-5; D is perhaps TRBD2 (6 bases). Trimming took off 0 bases at V and 2 bases at J, with 10 bases between the two ends. The CDR3 contains 15 residues. The V gene's germline CDR1 is MNHEY and CDR2 SVGAGI. CDR3 in amino acids: CASSYSSRGQETQYF. The CDR3 nucleotides read TGTGCCAGCAGTTACTCGAGTCGGGGGCAAGAGACCCAGTACTTC.

This clone was detected a few times. The rearrangement joins TRBV7-2 to TRBJ1-2; no definite D call. CDR1 is SGHTA and CDR2 is FQGNSA in the germline V gene. The CDR3 is 15 amino acids. V lost 8 bases to trimming and J lost 4 bases, with 20 bases between them. In DNA form, the CDR3 reads TGTGCCAGCTTAAAAACGGGAGGTTCTCGCTATGGCTACACCTTC. Amino acid sequence: CASLKTGGSRYGYTF.